This TCR beta chain was recovered during a study of blood T cell repertoires in COVID-19. Across the study: Sites across the United States, Italy and Spain contributed samples from acute and convalescent COVID-19.

Germline CDR1 reads SGHNT; CDR2 reads YYREEE (reference sequence). The CDR3 extends over 16 amino acids. Trimming cost V 4 bases and J 0 bases, with 16 bases left between them. Sequenced by immunoSEQ multiplex PCR; TCRdb stores in-frame clones only, minus some. The profile shows around 300,000 clones, under 90% of them singletons. The sample consisted of peripheral blood. The receptor comes from a woman between 35 and 50 years old who had recovered from COVID-19. The gene calls are TRBV5-4 and TRBJ2-5; D perhaps matches TRBD2 (6 bases). In DNA, the CDR3 is TGTGCCAGCAGCCGACCTATGGAGGGCCACCAAGAGACCCAGTACTTC. Translated: CASSRPMEGHQETQYF.